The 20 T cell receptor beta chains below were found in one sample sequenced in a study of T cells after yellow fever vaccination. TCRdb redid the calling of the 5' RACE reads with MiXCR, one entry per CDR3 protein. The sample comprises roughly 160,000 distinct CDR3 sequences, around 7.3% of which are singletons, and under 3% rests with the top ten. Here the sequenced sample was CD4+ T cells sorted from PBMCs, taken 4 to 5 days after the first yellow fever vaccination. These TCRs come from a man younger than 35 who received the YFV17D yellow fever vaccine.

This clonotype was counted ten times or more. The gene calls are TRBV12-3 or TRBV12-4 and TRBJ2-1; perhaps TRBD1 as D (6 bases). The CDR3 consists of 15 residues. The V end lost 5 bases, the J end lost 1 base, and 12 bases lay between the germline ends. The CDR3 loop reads CASSLGQTSYNEQFF. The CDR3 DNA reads TGTGCCAGCAGTCTCGGACAGACTTCCTACAATGAGCAGTTCTTC.

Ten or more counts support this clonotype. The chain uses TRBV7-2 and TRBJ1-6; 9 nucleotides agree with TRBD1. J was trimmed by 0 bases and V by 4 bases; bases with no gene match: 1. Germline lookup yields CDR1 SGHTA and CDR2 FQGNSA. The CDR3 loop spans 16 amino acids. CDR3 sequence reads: CASSSTGGSYNSPLHF. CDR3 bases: TGTGCCAGCAGCTCGACAGGGGGCTCCTATAATTCACCCCTCCACTTT.

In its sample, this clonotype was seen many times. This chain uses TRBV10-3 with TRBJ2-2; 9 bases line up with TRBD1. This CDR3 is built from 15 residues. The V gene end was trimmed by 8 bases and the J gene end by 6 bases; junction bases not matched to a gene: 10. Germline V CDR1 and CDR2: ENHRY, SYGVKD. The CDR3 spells CAIFGGTGIAGELFF. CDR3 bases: TGTGCCATCTTCGGAGGGACAGGGATCGCCGGGGAGCTGTTTTTT.

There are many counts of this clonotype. The CDR3 protein is CASSQDTAYEQYF. The CDR3 DNA sequence: TGTGCCAGCAGCCAAGATACAGCGTACGAGCAGTACTTC. This sequence joins TRBV4-2 and TRBJ2-7; unclear D gene. The V gene's germline CDR1 is LGHNA and CDR2 YNFKEQ. The CDR3 contains 13 residues. The germline V and J ends were trimmed by 0 bases and 4 bases, with 7 bases remaining between them.

The CDR3 region is CASSLSSPVDEKLFF. The CDR3 coding sequence is TGCGCCAGCAGCTTAAGTTCCCCGGTAGATGAAAAACTGTTTTTT. The chain has TRBV5-1 and TRBJ1-4; no clear D. From germline, CDR1 is SGHRS and CDR2 YFSETQ. Deletions cut 2 bases from V and 6 bases from J, with 14 bases between. The CDR3 covers 15 residues.

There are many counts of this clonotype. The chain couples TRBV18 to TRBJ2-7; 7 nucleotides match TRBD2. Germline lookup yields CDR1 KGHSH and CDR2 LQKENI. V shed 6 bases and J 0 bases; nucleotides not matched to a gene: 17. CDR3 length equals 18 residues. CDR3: CASSPASGGWLSSYEQYV. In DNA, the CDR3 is TGTGCCAGCTCGCCCGCTAGCGGCGGCTGGTTGAGCTCCTACGAGCAGTACGTC.

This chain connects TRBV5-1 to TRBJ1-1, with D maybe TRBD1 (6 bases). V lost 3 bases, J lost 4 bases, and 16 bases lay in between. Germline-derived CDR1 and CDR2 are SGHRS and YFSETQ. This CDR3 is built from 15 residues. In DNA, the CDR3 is TGCGCCAGCAGCTACCTCGGGGGGCTGGGCACTGAAGCTTTCTTT. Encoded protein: CASSYLGGLGTEAFF.

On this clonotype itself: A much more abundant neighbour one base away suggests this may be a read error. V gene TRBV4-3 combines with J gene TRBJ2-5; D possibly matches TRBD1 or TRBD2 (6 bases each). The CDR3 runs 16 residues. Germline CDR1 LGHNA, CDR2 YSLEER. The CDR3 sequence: CASSLDAGHRKETKYF. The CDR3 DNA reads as TGCGCCAGCAGCCTAGACGCGGGACACCGTAAAGAGACCAAGTACTTC.

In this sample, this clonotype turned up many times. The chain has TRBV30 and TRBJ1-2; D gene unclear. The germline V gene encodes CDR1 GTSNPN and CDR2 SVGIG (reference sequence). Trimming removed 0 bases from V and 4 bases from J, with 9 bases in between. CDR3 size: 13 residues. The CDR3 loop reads CAWSVRVGYGYTF. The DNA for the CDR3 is TGTGCCTGGAGTGTACGTGTGGGCTATGGCTACACCTTC.

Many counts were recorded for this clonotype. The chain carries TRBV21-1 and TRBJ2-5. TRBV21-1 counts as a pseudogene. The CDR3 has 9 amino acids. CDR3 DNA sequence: TGTGCCAGAGAAGAGACCCAGTACTTC. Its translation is CAREETQYF.

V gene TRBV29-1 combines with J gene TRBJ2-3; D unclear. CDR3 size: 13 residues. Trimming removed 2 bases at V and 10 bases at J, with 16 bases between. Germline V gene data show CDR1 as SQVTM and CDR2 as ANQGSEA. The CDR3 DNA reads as TGCAGCGTTGAACCGCTAGTATCTCATGCGCAGTATTTT. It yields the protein CSVEPLVSHAQYF.

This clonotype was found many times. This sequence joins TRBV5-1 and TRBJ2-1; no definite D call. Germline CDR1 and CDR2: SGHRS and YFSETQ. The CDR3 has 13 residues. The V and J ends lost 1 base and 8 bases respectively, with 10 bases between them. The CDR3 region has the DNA TGCGCCAGCAGCTTGTCAATGGGCGATGAGCAGTTCTTC. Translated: CASSLSMGDEQFF. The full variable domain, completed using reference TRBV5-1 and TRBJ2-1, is KAGVTQTPRYLIKTRGQQVTLSCSPISGHRSVSWYQQTPGQGLQFLFEYFSETQRNKGNFPGRFSGRQFSNSRSEMNVSTLELGDSALYLCASSLSMGDEQFFGPGTRLTVL.

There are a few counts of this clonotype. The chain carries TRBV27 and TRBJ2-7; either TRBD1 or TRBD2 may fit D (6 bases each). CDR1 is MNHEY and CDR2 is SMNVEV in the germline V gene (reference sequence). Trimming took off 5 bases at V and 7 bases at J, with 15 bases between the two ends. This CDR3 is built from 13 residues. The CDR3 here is CASSGRGRGEQYF. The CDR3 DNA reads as TGTGCCAGCAGTGGCCGGGGGCGTGGAGAGCAGTACTTC.

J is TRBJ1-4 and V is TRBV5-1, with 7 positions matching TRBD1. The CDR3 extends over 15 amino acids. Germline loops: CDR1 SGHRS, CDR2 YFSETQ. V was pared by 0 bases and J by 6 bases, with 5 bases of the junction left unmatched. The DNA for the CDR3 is TGCGCCAGCAGCTTGGGCGACAGGGACTATGAAAAACTGTTTTTT. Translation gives CASSLGDRDYEKLFF.

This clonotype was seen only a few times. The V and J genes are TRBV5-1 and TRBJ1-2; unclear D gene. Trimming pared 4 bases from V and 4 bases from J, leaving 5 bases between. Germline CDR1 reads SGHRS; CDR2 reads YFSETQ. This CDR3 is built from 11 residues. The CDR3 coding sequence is TGCGCCAGCAGCGAGGGCTATGGCTACACCTTC. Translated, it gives CASSEGYGYTF.

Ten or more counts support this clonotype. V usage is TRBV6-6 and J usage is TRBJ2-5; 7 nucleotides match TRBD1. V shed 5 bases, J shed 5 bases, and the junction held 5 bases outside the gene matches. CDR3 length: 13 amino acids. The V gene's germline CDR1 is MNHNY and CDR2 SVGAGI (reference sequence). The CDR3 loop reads CASSKTGRETQYF. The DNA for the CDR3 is TGTGCCAGCAGTAAGACAGGGCGGGAGACCCAGTACTTC.

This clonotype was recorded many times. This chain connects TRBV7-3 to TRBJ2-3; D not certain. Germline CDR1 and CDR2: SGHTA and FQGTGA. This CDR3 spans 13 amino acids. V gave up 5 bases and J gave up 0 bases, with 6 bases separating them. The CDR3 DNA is TGTGCCAGCAGCGGTACTAGCACAGATACGCAGTATTTT. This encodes CASSGTSTDTQYF.

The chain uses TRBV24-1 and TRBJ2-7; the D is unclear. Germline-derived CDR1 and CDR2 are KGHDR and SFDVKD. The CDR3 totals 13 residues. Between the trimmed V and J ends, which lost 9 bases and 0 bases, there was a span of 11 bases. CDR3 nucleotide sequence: TGTGCCACCGATCCACTTAGCTCCTACGAGCAGTACGTC. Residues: CATDPLSSYEQYV.

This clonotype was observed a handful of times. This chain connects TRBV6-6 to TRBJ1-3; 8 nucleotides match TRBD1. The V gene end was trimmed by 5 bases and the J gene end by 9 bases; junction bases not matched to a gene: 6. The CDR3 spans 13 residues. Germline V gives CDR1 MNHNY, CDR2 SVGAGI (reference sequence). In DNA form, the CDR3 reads TGTGCCAGCAGTAAAGGACAGGGACTCACCATATATTTT. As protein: CASSKGQGLTIYF.

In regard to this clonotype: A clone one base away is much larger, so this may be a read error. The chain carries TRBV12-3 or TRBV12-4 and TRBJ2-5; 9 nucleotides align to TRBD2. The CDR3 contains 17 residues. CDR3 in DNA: TGTGCCAGCGGGGTCCGTGGGCGGGGGGGCAGTTTCGGGACCAAGTACTTC. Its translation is CASGVRGRGGSFGTKYF.